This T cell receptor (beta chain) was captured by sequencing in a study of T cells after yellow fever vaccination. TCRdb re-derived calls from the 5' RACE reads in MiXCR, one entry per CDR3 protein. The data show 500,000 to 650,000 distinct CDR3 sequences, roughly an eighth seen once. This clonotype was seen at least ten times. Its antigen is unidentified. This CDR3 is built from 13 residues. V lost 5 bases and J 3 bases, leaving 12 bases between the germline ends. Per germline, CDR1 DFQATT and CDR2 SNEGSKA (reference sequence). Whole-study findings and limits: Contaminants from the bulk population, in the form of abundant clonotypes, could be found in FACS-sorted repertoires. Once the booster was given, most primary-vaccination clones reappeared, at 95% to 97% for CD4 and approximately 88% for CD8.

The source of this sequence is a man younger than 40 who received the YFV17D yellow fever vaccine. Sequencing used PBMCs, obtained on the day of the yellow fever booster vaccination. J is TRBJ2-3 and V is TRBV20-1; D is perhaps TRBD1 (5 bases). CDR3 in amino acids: CSADRPSTDTQYF. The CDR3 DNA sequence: TGCAGTGCTGACAGACCATCGACAGATACGCAGTATTTT.